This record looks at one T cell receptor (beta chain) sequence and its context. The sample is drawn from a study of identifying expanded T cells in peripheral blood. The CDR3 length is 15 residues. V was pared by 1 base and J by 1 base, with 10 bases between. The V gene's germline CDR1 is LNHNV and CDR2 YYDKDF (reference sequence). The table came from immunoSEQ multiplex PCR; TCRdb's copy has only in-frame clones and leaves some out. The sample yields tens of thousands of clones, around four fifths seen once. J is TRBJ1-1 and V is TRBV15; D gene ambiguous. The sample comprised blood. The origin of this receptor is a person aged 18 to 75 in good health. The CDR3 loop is CATSRGLGKNTEAFF. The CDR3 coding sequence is TGTGCCACCAGCAGAGGCTTAGGAAAGAACACTGAAGCTTTCTTT.